A single TCR beta chain is shown here with its context. This clonotype was seen repeatedly, ten times or more. It has no known antigen specificity. No quality values exist for individual bases; no much larger clone is one base distant. Lymph node samples came from the axillary draining lymph nodes of breast cancer patients. The sample originates from a study of breast tumors, draining lymph nodes, adjacent tissues listed by TCRdb under 2016. Notes on the research overall: TCR beta repertoires were compared across tumor, adjacent nontumor tissue and axillary lymph nodes obtained from breast cancer patients. The study was designed to assess the relationships and possible T-cell exchange between tumor, surrounding tissue and draining lymph node repertoires in human breast cancer. Results the study describes overall, beyond this receptor: Tumor T-cell repertoires showed less diversity than lymph node repertoires and more diversity than nontumor tissue repertoires, and tumor T-cell repertoires showed preferential V and J gene usage. Rather than being directly demonstrated, the conclusion that tumor T cells originate in lymph nodes was presented as consistent with a hypothesis. Tumor and nontumor tissue repertoires were significantly more similar in luminal-like than in basal-like breast cancer. The data were considered consistent with the idea that most tumor T cells come from the lymph node and then expand in tumor tissue.

Sequencing relied on an Illumina HiSeq 2000. TCR beta chain libraries were generated through multiplex PCR amplification. High-throughput sequencing was used to analyze the amplified TCR beta chain products. TCRdb took the public reads, trimmed them with fastp at Q25, ran MiXCR for clone calling and kept in-frame beta chains. Every distinct CDR3 protein forms one entry, paired with its most common genes and DNA. This sample is represented by tens of thousands of distinct CDR3 sequences; roughly 28% of them were singletons. Clones ranked in the top ten supply over 8% of the sample. Sequenced sample: axillary lymph node tissue. The receptor was derived from a female donor with breast cancer. Some clones in this sample may be carry-over from other donors' samples.

The CDR3 amino acid sequence is: CASRWTRDTDTQYF. At the DNA level, the sequence is TGTGCCAGCAGGTGGACTAGAGACACAGATACGCAGTATTTT. Recombination connected TRBV7-2 to TRBJ2-3, with 7 bases in between that match TRBD2. Taken from the germline V gene, the CDR1 and CDR2 loops are SGHTA and FQGNSA. Unmatched junction bases come to 5, with V trimmed by 6 bases and J by 2 bases. Measured from the cysteine to the phenylalanine, the CDR3 is 14 residues long. Only the CDR3 region is kept as DNA, spanning 42 bases read in frame from base 1.